The 22 T cell receptor beta chains presented below share a single source sample, sequenced in a study of Tregs in tolerant kidney transplant recipients. Clones were read by immunoSEQ multiplex PCR, and TCRdb kept only the in-frame ones, dropping some. The data show some 64,000 clones, around 98% seen once. The sample consisted of Tregs from blood, taken before the transplant. These receptors were obtained from a human donor who received a combined kidney and bone marrow transplant.

The J gene is TRBJ2-2, the V gene TRBV7-3; TRBD2 matches at 7 bases. The CDR3 extends over 15 amino acids. CDR1 and CDR2 (germline): SGHTA, FQGTGA. J was trimmed by 0 bases and V by 2 bases; bases with no gene match: 0. The CDR3 reads CASSLGGANTGELFF. The CDR3 DNA reads TGTGCCAGCAGCTTAGGGGGGGCGAACACCGGGGAGCTGTTTTTT.

The chain links TRBV18 to TRBJ1-4, with 9 bases aligning to TRBD1. This CDR3 region has 14 residues. Germline V gives CDR1 KGHSH, CDR2 LQKENI. V lost 5 bases to trimming and J lost 6 bases; unmatched junction nucleotides: 4. CDR3 in amino acids: CASSSGTGHEKLFF. The CDR3 region has the DNA TGTGCCAGCTCATCCGGGACAGGGCATGAAAAACTGTTTTTT.

V gene TRBV9 combines with J gene TRBJ2-2; 7 bases fit TRBD2. The V gene's germline CDR1 is SGDLS and CDR2 YYNGEE. The junction had 10 bases not matched to a gene; V was cut back by 7 bases and J by 4 bases. The CDR3 length is 15 residues. CDR3 region: CASGKGRAGTGELFF. CDR3 bases: TGTGCCAGCGGAAAGGGGAGGGCCGGCACCGGGGAGCTGTTTTTT.

The gene calls are TRBV7-2 and TRBJ2-7; D is possibly TRBD2 (7 bases). The CDR3 spans 18 residues. CDR1 SGHTA and CDR2 FQGNSA come from the germline V gene. Between the trimmed V and J ends, which lost 5 bases and 2 bases, there was a span of 25 bases. Here the CDR3 reads CASSRGATGATKAYEQYF. DNA for the CDR3: TGTGCCAGCAGCCGGGGGGCGACAGGCGCAACGAAAGCCTACGAGCAGTACTTC.

This chain links TRBV30 with TRBJ1-5; D is ambiguous. Looked up from germline, CDR1 is GTSNPN and CDR2 is SVGIG (reference sequence). With 1 base removed from V and 3 bases from J, the gap between germline ends came to 7 bases. CDR3 length: 13 amino acids. The CDR3 spells CAWSAGYNQPQHF. CDR3 bases: TGTGCCTGGAGTGCGGGATACAATCAGCCCCAGCATTTT.

The gene calls are TRBV20-1 and TRBJ1-1; 8 bases agree with TRBD1. The CDR3 contains 11 residues. The junction had 3 bases not matched to a gene; V was cut back by 6 bases and J by 6 bases. The germline V gene has CDR1 DFQATT and CDR2 SNEGSKA (reference sequence). CDR3 bases: TGCAGTGCGCCGACAGGGGCTGAAGCTTTCTTT. Translation gives CSAPTGAEAFF.

The gene calls are TRBV30 and TRBJ1-2; possibly TRBD1 for D (5 bases). Trimming removed 0 bases at V and 7 bases at J, with 15 bases between. The germline V gene has CDR1 GTSNPN and CDR2 SVGIG (reference sequence). This CDR3 comprises 14 residues. The CDR3 sequence: CAWSVASSDIGYTF. DNA for the CDR3: TGTGCCTGGAGTGTTGCATCATCGGACATTGGCTACACCTTC.

Details on this clone: The sample carries other DNA sequences with the same CDR3. The chain employs TRBV19 and TRBJ1-5, with D possibly TRBD1 on 6 matching bases. The V gene's germline CDR1 is LNHDA and CDR2 SQIVND (reference sequence). V lost 11 bases, J lost 1 base, and 18 bases lay in between. This CDR3 comprises 15 residues. CDR3 in DNA: TGTGCCTCTAGACTGACAGGCTCAAGCAATCAGCCCCAGCATTTT. Its translation is CASRLTGSSNQPQHF.

The chain employs TRBV7-9 and TRBJ1-1; D remains unclear. Germline CDR1 and CDR2: SEHNR and FQNEAQ (reference sequence). This CDR3 has 14 residues. Trimming took off 4 bases at V and 6 bases at J, with 15 bases between the two ends. CDR3 bases: TGTGCCAGCAGCTCCCCCTTAGCTATGGCTGAAGCTTTCTTT. It encodes CASSSPLAMAEAFF.

This clone appeared a single time. The chain uses TRBV27 and TRBJ1-1; no firm D call. V lost 5 bases, J lost 2 bases, and 12 bases lay in between. From germline, CDR1 is MNHEY and CDR2 SMNVEV (reference sequence). CDR3 length: 14 residues. This CDR3 is CASSQPAINTEAFF. Written as DNA, the CDR3 is TGTGCCAGCAGTCAGCCAGCGATTAACACTGAAGCTTTCTTT.

The V gene is TRBV4-2, the J gene TRBJ2-2, with TRBD2 as a possible D gene (6 bases). The CDR3 is 14 residues long. V lost 6 bases and J lost 6, with 14 bases in between. Germline CDR1 LGHNA, CDR2 YNFKEQ. This CDR3 reads CASSRGGAPGELFF. The CDR3 nucleotides read TGTGCCAGCAGTCGAGGCGGGGCGCCCGGGGAGCTGTTTTTT.

The V gene is TRBV4-2, the J gene TRBJ2-5; 13 nucleotides align to TRBD2. The CDR3 extends over 15 amino acids. Trimming removed 4 bases from V and 1 base from J; junction bases left unmatched: 0. Germline V gives CDR1 LGHNA, CDR2 YNFKEQ. The CDR3 protein is CASSRLAGGQETQYF. The DNA of the CDR3 is TGTGCCAGCAGCCGACTAGCGGGGGGCCAAGAGACCCAGTACTTC.

The chain carries TRBV6-6 and TRBJ1-6; D remains unclear. The V gene's germline CDR1 is MNHNY and CDR2 SVGAGI (reference sequence). V was pared by 3 bases and J by 10 bases, with 13 bases between. The CDR3 is made up of 14 amino acids. The CDR3 spells CASSYGGIGSPLHF. The DNA of the CDR3 is TGTGCCAGCAGTTATGGAGGGATCGGGTCACCCCTCCACTTT.

The gene calls are TRBV14 and TRBJ2-1; 10 positions agree with TRBD2. The CDR3 is 15 residues long. The V and J ends lost 1 base and 3 bases, in that order; junction bases with no gene match: 0. Germline CDR1 is SGHDN and CDR2 is FVKESK. The CDR3 spells CASSQGTSGYNEQFF. CDR3 nucleotide sequence: TGTGCCAGCAGCCAAGGGACTAGCGGCTACAATGAGCAGTTCTTC.

V gene TRBV7-8 combines with J gene TRBJ1-4; no definite D call. In germline, CDR1 is SGHVS, CDR2 FQNEAQ. The CDR3 runs 16 residues. The V and J ends lost 3 bases and 0 bases respectively, with 11 bases between them. The CDR3 sequence: CASSFQLVATNEKLFF. The DNA of the CDR3 is TGTGCCAGCAGCTTTCAACTCGTCGCAACTAATGAAAAACTGTTTTTT.

V is TRBV18 and J is TRBJ2-7, with D hard to call. The CDR3 consists of 12 residues. V lost 2 bases, J lost 2 bases, and 4 bases lay in between. Germline CDR1 reads KGHSH; CDR2 reads LQKENI. CDR3: CASSPEAYEQYF. DNA for the CDR3: TGTGCCAGCTCACCAGAGGCCTACGAGCAGTACTTC.

V is TRBV5-1 and J is TRBJ1-4; 8 nucleotides align to TRBD1. With 4 bases clipped from V and 5 bases from J, the junction kept 10 bases outside the gene matches. CDR3 length equals 16 residues. Germline V CDR1 and CDR2: SGHRS, YFSETQ. As DNA, the CDR3 is TGCGCCAGCAGCCGGATACCGGGACAGGCAAATGAAAAACTGTTTTTT. This encodes CASSRIPGQANEKLFF.

This clone was recorded only once. The chain combines TRBV7-2 with TRBJ1-2, with D hard to call. CDR1 SGHTA and CDR2 FQGNSA come from the germline V gene. The CDR3 extends over 16 amino acids. V lost 5 bases and J lost 0, with 16 bases in between. CDR3 in amino acids: CASSLTVGGPNYGYTF. CDR3 DNA sequence: TGTGCCAGCAGCCTCACAGTTGGAGGGCCTAACTATGGCTACACCTTC.

The chain uses TRBV11-3 and TRBJ1-1, with D unclear. V was shortened by 3 bases and J by 7 bases, with 9 bases between the two germline ends. This CDR3 comprises 12 residues. CDR1 and CDR2 from the germline V gene are SGHNT and YENEEA. The CDR3 reads CASSFSFGEAFF. The CDR3 region has the DNA TGTGCCAGCAGCTTCAGTTTTGGTGAAGCTTTCTTT.

The chain combines TRBV29-1 with TRBJ1-2; possibly TRBD1 for D (5 bases). The ends were cut back, 5 bases at V and 5 bases at J, with 9 bases in the middle. Germline values: CDR1 SQVTM, CDR2 ANQGSEA. This CDR3 is built from 11 residues. The CDR3 reads CSVSAGYGYTF. In DNA form, the CDR3 reads TGCAGCGTTTCGGCAGGGTATGGCTACACCTTC.

The rearrangement uses TRBV11-3 and TRBJ2-3; 8 bases fit TRBD1. Germline V gene lookup returns CDR1 SGHNT and CDR2 YENEEA. Trimming removed 5 bases from V and 4 bases from J; junction bases left unmatched: 8. There are 15 residues in the CDR3. The CDR3 coding sequence is TGTGCCAGCAGCCCCGGACAGGGAATCGCAGATACGCAGTATTTT. Translating gives CASSPGQGIADTQYF.

V gene TRBV30 combines with J gene TRBJ2-7, with D possibly TRBD2 on 7 matching bases. Germline CDR1 GTSNPN, CDR2 SVGIG (reference sequence). Trimming pared 3 bases from V and 4 bases from J, leaving 13 bases between. The CDR3 spans 13 residues. The CDR3 spells CAWRGGAGYEQYF. The CDR3 nucleotides are TGTGCCTGGAGGGGGGGGGCAGGGTACGAGCAGTACTTC.